This TCR beta chain was sequenced during a study of CD8+CD57+ T cells in acquired aplastic anemia. This clonotype was found many times. Investigators profiled TCR beta VDJ and CDR3 from genomic DNA template. Using its own MiXCR run on the reads, TCRdb lists one record per CDR3 protein. The sample has some 150,000 distinct CDR3 sequences, 41% seen once. The V gene's germline CDR1 is DFQATT and CDR2 SNEGSKA (reference sequence). The CDR3 spans 15 residues. Trimming took 1 base from V and 1 from J, leaving 14 bases between them. The receptor's source is a human donor in good health, serving as a control. Sequencing was performed on sorted CD4+, CD8+, or CD8+CD57+ T cells (not recorded which) from PBMCs. The chain recombines TRBV20-1 with TRBJ2-7; D uncertain. In DNA, the CDR3 is TGCAGTGCTAGAGGATTAGGTGGGCCTTCCTACGAGCAGTACTTC. As protein: CSARGLGGPSYEQYF.